The entry that follows covers one TCR beta chain sequence. Researchers sorted participants into cohorts using their self-reported clinical history. In the source study's methods: Reference gene primer amplification gave estimated nucleated cell counts. Data came from immunoSEQ multiplex PCR; TCRdb stores just in-frame clones and leaves some out. The V and J calls and clone size were taken over from that table, and D and trimming were inferred from the DNA. The sample yields approximately 200,000 clones, about 80% seen once. The CDR3 extends over 12 amino acids. The V gene lost 3 bases and the J gene lost 6 bases, with 6 bases spanning the gap. CDR1 LGHNA and CDR2 YSLEER come from the germline V gene. This sample is drawn from a study of blood T cell repertoires in COVID-19. Study background: Nucleic acid was either cDNA or gDNA, and it came from T cells, B-cell-depleted T cells, or PBMCs.

The sequencing sample was made of PBMCs or T cells enriched from blood (not recorded which). This sequence joins TRBV4-3 and TRBJ1-3; no clear D. The receptor's source is a woman aged 40 to 49 with acute COVID-19. CDR3 sequence (DNA): TGCGCCAGCAGCCAGGGAGAAAACACCATATATTTT. Its protein is CASSQGENTIYF.